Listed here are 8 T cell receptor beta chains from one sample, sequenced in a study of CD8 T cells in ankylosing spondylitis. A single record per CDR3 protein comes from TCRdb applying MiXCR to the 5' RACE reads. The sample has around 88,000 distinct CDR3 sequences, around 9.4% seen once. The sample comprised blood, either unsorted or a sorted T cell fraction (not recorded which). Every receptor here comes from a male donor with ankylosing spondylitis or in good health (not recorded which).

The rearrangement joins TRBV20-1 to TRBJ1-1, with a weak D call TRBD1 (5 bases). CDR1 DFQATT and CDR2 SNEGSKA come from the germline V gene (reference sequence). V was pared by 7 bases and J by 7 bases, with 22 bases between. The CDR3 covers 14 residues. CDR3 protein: CSVQGRIGVGEAFF. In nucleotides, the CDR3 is TGCAGTGTTCAGGGAAGGATCGGGGTCGGTGAAGCTTTCTTT.

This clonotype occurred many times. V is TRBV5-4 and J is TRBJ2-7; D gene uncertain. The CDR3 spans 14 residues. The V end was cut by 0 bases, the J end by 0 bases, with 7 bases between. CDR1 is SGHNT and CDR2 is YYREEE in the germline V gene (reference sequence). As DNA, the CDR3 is TGTGCCAGCAGCTTGGACCGTAGCTCCTACGAGCAGTACTTC. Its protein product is CASSLDRSSYEQYF. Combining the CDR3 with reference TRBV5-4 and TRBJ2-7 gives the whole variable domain ETGVTQSPTHLIKTRGQQVTLRCSSQSGHNTVSWYQQALGQGPQFIFQYYREEENGRGNFPPRFSGLQFPNYSSELNVNALELDDSALYLCASSLDRSSYEQYFGPGTRLTVT.

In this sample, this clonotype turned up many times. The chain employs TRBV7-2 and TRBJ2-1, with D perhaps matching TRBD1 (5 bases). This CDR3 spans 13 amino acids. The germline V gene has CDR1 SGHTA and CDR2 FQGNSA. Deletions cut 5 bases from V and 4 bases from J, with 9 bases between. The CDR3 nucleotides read TGTGCCAGCAGCGAAAACAGGTACAATGAGCAGTTCTTC. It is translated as CASSENRYNEQFF. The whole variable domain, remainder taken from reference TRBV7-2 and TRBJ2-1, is GAGVSQSPSNKVTEKGKDVELRCDPISGHTALYWYRQSLGQGLEFLIYFQGNSAPDKSGLPSDRFSAERTGGSVSTLTIQRTQQEDSAVYLCASSENRYNEQFFGPGTRLTVL.

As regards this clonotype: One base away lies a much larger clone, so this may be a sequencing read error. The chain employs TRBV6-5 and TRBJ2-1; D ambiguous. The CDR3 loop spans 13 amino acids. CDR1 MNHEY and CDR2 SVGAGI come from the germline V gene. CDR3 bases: TGTGCCAGCAGTTACTCGAGGTACACTGAGCAGTTCTTC. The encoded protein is CASSYSRYTEQFF.

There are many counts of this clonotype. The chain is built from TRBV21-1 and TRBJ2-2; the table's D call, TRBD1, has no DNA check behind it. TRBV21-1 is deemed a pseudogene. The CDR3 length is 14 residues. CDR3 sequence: CASSMGVNTGELFF. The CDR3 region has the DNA TGTGCCAGCAGCATGGGCGTCAACACCGGGGAGCTGTTTTTT.

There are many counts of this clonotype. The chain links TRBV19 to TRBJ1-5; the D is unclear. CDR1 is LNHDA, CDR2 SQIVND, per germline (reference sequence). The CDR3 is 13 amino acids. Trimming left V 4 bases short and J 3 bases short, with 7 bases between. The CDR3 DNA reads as TGTGCCAGTAGTAGACCAAACAATCAGCCCCAGCATTTT. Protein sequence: CASSRPNNQPQHF.

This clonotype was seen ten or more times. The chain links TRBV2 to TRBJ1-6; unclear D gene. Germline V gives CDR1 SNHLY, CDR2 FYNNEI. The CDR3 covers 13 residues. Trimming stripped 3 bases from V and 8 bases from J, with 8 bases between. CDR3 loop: CASSDRRDSPLHF. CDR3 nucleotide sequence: TGTGCCAGCAGTGACAGGCGGGATTCACCCCTCCACTTT.

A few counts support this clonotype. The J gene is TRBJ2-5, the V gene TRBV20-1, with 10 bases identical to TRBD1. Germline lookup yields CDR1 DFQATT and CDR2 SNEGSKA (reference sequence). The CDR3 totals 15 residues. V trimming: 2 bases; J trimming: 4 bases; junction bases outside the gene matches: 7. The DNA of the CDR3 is TGCAGTGCTAGAAAGGGACAGGGGATTGGAGAGACCCAGTACTTC. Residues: CSARKGQGIGETQYF.